These T cell receptor beta chains were read from a single sample in a study of blood T cell repertoires in COVID-19. Some clones are missing from TCRdb's copy, which holds only in-frame ones; the method was immunoSEQ multiplex PCR. Here the sample spans roughly 74,000 clones, around 89% being singletons. Sequencing input: PBMCs or T cells enriched from blood (not recorded which). Receptors originate from a woman aged 50 to 65 with acute COVID-19. Each CDR3 is given with its conserved first and last residue. Fields, in order: CDR3 DNA, CDR3 protein, D gene, J gene, clone size, V gene. D genes are given only for firm matches. For some rows the clone size is stated as once, few or many, or as a class when expanded; others skip it.

cdr3_nt: TGTGCCAGCAGCTCAGGTTCTTATACGCAGTATTTT; cdr3_aa: CASSSGSYTQYF; d_call: -; j_call: TRBJ2-3; clone_size: -; v_call: TRBV7-2
cdr3_nt: TGTGCCAGCAGTTTTCGTCTACTAGCGGGAACAGATACGCAGTATTTT; cdr3_aa: CASSFRLLAGTDTQYF; d_call: TRBD2; j_call: TRBJ2-3; clone_size: -; v_call: TRBV28
cdr3_nt: TGTGCCACCAGTGATTTAGGGCAGGGAAGTAATGAGCAGTTCTTC; cdr3_aa: CATSDLGQGSNEQFF; d_call: -; j_call: TRBJ2-1; clone_size: -; v_call: TRBV24-1
cdr3_nt: TGCGCCAGCAGTGATCGCAGGGGACAAAACACTGAAGCTTTCTTT; cdr3_aa: CASSDRRGQNTEAFF; d_call: -; j_call: TRBJ1-1; clone_size: few; v_call: TRBV10-1
cdr3_nt: TGTGCCAGCAGCTTTCCTAGCGGAGGAGGTTGGGACGAGCAGTACTTC; cdr3_aa: CASSFPSGGGWDEQYF; d_call: TRBD2; j_call: TRBJ2-7; clone_size: -; v_call: TRBV5-6
cdr3_nt: TGTGCCAGCAGCTTAGAGGGGGGGGTTGGTTCACCCCTCCACTTT; cdr3_aa: CASSLEGGVGSPLHF; d_call: -; j_call: TRBJ1-6; clone_size: -; v_call: TRBV11-2
cdr3_nt: TGTGCCAGCAGCTTAGGACAGGATTCCTATGGCTACACCTTC; cdr3_aa: CASSLGQDSYGYTF; d_call: -; j_call: TRBJ1-2; clone_size: -; v_call: TRBV7-6
cdr3_nt: TGTGCCAGCAGTCTCGGGTTGAGCACCGGGGAGCTGTTTTTT; cdr3_aa: CASSLGLSTGELFF; d_call: -; j_call: TRBJ2-2; clone_size: -; v_call: TRBV27
cdr3_nt: TGTGCCAGCAGCTTAGTGGCGACCGGGACAGGGAACGCACCCCTCCACTTT; cdr3_aa: CASSLVATGTGNAPLHF; d_call: TRBD1; j_call: TRBJ1-6; clone_size: -; v_call: TRBV7-2
cdr3_nt: TGTGCCACCAGCGTGGCCAACACTGAAGCTTTCTTT; cdr3_aa: CATSVANTEAFF; d_call: -; j_call: TRBJ1-1; clone_size: -; v_call: TRBV15
cdr3_nt: TGTGCCAGCAGCCAAATCAGAGAGGATTCACCCCTCCACTTT; cdr3_aa: CASSQIREDSPLHF; d_call: -; j_call: TRBJ1-6; clone_size: -; v_call: TRBV3-1/TRBV3-2
cdr3_nt: TGTGCCAGCAGCTTAGGGGGGGTTAGTCAAGAGACCCAGTACTTC; cdr3_aa: CASSLGGVSQETQYF; d_call: -; j_call: TRBJ2-5; clone_size: -; v_call: TRBV7-9
cdr3_nt: TGTGCCAGCAGCCCTGTCTCTTCAGGCTATGGCTACACCTTC; cdr3_aa: CASSPVSSGYGYTF; d_call: -; j_call: TRBJ1-2; clone_size: -; v_call: TRBV7-2
cdr3_nt: TGCGCCAGCAGTGAGCTGACAGGGGTGAGGACAGATACGCAGTATTTT; cdr3_aa: CASSELTGVRTDTQYF; d_call: TRBD1; j_call: TRBJ2-3; clone_size: -; v_call: TRBV10-2
cdr3_nt: TGTGCCAGCAGTGAAGCGGGGGGGCGAGAAAACGAGCAGTACTTC; cdr3_aa: CASSEAGGRENEQYF; d_call: -; j_call: TRBJ2-7; clone_size: -; v_call: TRBV6-1
cdr3_nt: TGCAGCGCTGAAAACAGCTTCATGAACACTGAAGCTTTCTTT; cdr3_aa: CSAENSFMNTEAFF; d_call: -; j_call: TRBJ1-1; clone_size: -; v_call: TRBV29-1
cdr3_nt: TGTGCCTGGAAGGGGGAGGGCCCCTACAATGAGCAGTTCTTC; cdr3_aa: CAWKGEGPYNEQFF; d_call: -; j_call: TRBJ2-1; clone_size: -; v_call: TRBV30
cdr3_nt: TGCGCCAGCAGCCCCAGCCCGGGGTCTGACTATGGCTACACCTTC; cdr3_aa: CASSPSPGSDYGYTF; d_call: -; j_call: TRBJ1-2; clone_size: -; v_call: TRBV4-1
cdr3_nt: TGTGCCAGCATGTTAGGAGTACAAGAGACCCAGTACTTC; cdr3_aa: CASMLGVQETQYF; d_call: -; j_call: TRBJ2-5; clone_size: -; v_call: TRBV2
cdr3_nt: TGTGCCAGTAGCTTCAAGATTGGGGCGGGACGACACTCCTACGAGCAGTACTTC; cdr3_aa: CASSFKIGAGRHSYEQYF; d_call: -; j_call: TRBJ2-7; clone_size: -; v_call: TRBV19
cdr3_nt: TGTGCCGGGGCCTCTTGGGCTGGAAACACCATATATTTT; cdr3_aa: CAGASWAGNTIYF; d_call: -; j_call: TRBJ1-3; clone_size: once; v_call: TRBV12-3/TRBV12-4